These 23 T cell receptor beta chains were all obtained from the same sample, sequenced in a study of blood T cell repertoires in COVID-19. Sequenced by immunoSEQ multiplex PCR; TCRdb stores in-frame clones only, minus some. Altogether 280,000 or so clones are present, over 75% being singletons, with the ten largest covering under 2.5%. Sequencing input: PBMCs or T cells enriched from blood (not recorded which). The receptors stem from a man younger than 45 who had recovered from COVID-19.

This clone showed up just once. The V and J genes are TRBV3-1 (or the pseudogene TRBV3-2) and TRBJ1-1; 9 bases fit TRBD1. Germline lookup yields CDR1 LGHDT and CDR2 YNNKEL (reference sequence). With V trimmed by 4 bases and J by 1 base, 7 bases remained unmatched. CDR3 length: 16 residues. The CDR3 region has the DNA TGTGCCAGCAGCCCCGGGGACAGGGCGAGGAACACTGAAGCTTTCTTT. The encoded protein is CASSPGDRARNTEAFF.

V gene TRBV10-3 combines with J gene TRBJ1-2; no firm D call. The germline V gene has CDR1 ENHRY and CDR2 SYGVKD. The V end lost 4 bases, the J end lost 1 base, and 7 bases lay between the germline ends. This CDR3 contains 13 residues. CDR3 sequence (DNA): TGTGCCATCAGTGGCCCAGTTAACTATGGCTACACCTTC. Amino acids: CAISGPVNYGYTF.

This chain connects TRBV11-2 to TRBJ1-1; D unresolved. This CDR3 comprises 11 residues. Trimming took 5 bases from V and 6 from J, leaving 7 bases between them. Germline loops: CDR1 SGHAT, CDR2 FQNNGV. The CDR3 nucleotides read TGTGCCAGCAGCCCCCTCGCTGAAGCTTTCTTT. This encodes CASSPLAEAFF.

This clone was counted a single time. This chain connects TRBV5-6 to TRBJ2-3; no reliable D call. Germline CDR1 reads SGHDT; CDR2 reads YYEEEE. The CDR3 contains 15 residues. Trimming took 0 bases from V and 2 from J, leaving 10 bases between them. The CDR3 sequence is CASSLDSLNTDTQYF. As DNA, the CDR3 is TGTGCCAGCAGCTTGGACAGCCTGAACACAGATACGCAGTATTTT.

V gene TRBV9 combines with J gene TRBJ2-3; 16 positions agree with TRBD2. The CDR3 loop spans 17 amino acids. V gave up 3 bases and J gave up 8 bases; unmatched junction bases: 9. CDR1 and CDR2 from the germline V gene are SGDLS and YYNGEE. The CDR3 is CASSAYGTSGGARTQYF. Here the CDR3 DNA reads TGTGCCAGCAGCGCCTACGGGACTAGCGGGGGGGCACGTACGCAGTATTTT.

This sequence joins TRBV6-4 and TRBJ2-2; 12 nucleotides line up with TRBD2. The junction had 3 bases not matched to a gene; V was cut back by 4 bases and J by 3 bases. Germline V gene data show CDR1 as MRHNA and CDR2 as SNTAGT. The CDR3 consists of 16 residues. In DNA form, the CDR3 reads TGTGCCAGCAGTGCTAGCGGGGGGGCGTACACCGGGGAGCTGTTTTTT. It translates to CASSASGGAYTGELFF.

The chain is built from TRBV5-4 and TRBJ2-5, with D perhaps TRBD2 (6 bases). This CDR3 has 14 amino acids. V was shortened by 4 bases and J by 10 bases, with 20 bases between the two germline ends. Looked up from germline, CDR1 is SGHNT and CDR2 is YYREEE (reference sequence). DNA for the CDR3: TGTGCCAGCAGCCTCTCAGCGGGCGGAGGGGACCAGTACTTC. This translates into CASSLSAGGGDQYF.

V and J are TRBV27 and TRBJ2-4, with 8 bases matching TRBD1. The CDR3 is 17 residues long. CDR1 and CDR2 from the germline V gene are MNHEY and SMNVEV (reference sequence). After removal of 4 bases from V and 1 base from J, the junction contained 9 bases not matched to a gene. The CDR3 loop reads CASSSTGDPWAKNIQYF. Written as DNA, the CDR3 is TGTGCCAGCAGTTCGACAGGGGACCCATGGGCCAAAAACATTCAGTACTTC.

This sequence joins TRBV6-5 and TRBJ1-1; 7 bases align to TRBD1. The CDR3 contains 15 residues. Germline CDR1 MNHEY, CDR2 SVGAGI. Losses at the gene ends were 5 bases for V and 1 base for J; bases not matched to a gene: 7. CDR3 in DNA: TGTGCCAGCAGTAGTTTACAGGGGCGGAACACTGAAGCTTTCTTT. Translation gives CASSSLQGRNTEAFF.

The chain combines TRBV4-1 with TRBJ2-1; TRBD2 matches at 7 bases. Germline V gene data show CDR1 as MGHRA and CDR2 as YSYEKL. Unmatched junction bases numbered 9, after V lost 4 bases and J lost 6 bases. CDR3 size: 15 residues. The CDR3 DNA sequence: TGCGCCAGCAGCCCCGGGGGGACGAAGAGCAATGAGCAGTTCTTC. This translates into CASSPGGTKSNEQFF.

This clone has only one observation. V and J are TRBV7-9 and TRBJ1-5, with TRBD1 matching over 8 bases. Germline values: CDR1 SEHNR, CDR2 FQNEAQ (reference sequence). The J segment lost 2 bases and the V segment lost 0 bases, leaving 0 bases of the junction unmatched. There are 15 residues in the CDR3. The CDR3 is CASSLAGQGNQPQHF. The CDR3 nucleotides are TGTGCCAGCAGCTTAGCGGGACAGGGCAATCAGCCCCAGCATTTT.

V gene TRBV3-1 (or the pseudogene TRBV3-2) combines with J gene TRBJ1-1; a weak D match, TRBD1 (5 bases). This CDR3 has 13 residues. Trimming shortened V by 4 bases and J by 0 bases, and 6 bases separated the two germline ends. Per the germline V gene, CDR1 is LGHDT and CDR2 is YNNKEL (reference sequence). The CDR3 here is CASSRGMNTEAFF. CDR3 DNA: TGTGCCAGCAGCCGGGGCATGAACACTGAAGCTTTCTTT.

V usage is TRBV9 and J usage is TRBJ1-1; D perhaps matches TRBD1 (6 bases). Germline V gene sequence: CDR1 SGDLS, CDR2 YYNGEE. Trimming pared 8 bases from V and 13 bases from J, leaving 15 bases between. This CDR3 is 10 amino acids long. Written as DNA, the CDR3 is TGTGCCAGGGACCCAGAGGGGGATTTCTTT. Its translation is CARDPEGDFF. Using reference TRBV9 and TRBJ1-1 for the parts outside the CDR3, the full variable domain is DSGVTQTPKHLITATGQRVTLRCSPRSGDLSVYWYQQSLDQGLQFLIQYYNGEERAKGNILERFSAQQFPDLHSELNLSSLELGDSALYFCARDPEGDFFGQGTRLTVV.

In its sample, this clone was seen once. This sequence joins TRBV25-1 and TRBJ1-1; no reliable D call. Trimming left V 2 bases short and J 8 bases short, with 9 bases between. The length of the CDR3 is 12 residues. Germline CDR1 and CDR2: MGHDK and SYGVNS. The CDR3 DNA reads TGTGCCAGCAGTGAAGAAAGGAGGGAAGCTTTCTTT. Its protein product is CASSEERREAFF.

The chain's CDR3 is CASQSRGQYYEQYF. CDR3 in DNA: TGTGCCAGCCAGAGCCGTGGACAGTACTACGAGCAGTACTTC. This chain links TRBV2 with TRBJ2-7; D may be TRBD1 (6 bases). Trimming stripped 8 bases from V and 3 bases from J, with 17 bases between. CDR1 and CDR2 (germline): SNHLY, FYNNEI. There are 14 residues in the CDR3.

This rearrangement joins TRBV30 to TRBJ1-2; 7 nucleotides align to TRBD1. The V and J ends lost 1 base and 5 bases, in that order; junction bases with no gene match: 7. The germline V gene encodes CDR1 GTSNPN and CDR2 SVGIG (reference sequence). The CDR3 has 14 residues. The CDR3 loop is CAWSAARQGYGYTF. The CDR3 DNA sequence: TGTGCCTGGAGTGCAGCTCGACAGGGATATGGCTACACCTTC.

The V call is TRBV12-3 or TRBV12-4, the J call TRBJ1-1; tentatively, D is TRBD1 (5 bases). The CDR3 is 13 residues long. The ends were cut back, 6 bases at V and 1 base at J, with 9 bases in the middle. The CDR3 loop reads CASRLRENTEAFF. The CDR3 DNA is TGTGCCAGCAGACTCAGGGAGAACACTGAAGCTTTCTTT.

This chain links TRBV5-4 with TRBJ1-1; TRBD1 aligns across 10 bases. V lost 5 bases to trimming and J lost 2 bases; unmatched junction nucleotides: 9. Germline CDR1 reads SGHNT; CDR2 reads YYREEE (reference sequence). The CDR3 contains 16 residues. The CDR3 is CASSDRGRSPNTEAFF. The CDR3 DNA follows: TGTGCCAGCAGTGACAGGGGGCGCAGTCCAAACACTGAAGCTTTCTTT.

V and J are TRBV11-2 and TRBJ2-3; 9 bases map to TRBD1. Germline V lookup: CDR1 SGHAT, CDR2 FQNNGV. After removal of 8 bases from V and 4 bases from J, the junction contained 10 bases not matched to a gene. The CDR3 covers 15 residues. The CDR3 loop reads CASGYRGRPPDTQYF. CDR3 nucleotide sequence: TGTGCCAGCGGGTACAGGGGGCGCCCCCCAGATACGCAGTATTTT. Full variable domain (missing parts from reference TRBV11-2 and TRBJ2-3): EAGVAQSPRYKIIEKRQSVAFWCNPISGHATLYWYQQILGQGPKLLIQFQNNGVVDDSQLPKDRFSAERLKGVDSTLKIQPAKLEDSAVYLCASGYRGRPPDTQYFGPGTRLTVL.

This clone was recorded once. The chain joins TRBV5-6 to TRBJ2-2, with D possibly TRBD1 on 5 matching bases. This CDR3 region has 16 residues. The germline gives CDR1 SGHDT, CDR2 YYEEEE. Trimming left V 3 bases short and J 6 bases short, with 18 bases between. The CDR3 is CASSSRRFRVAGELFF. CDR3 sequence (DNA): TGTGCCAGCAGCTCGAGGAGATTCAGGGTTGCCGGGGAGCTGTTTTTT.

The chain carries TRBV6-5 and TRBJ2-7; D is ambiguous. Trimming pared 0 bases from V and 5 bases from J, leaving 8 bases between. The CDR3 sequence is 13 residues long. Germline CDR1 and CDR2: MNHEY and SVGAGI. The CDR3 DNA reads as TGTGCCAGCAGTTACTCCCCCGTCCACGAGCAGTACTTC. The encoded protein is CASSYSPVHEQYF.

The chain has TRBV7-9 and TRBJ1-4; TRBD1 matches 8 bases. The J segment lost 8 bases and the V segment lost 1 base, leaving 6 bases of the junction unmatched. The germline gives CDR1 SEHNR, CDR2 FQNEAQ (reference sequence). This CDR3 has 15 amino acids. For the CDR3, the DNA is TGTGCCAGCAGCTTAGGTTACAGGGGGGAAGAAAAACTGTTTTTT. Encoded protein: CASSLGYRGEEKLFF.

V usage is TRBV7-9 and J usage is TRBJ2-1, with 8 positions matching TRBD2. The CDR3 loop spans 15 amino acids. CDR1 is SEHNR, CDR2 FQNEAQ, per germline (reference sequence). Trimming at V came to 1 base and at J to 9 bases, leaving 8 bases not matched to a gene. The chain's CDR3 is CASSLGGKRGSEQFF. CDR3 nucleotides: TGTGCCAGCAGCTTAGGCGGAAAGCGGGGGAGTGAGCAGTTCTTC.